The TCR beta chain under discussion was sequenced for a study of cytomegalovirus exposure and HLA in healthy donors. Findings and caveats of the study: Later work associated roughly 17,000 TCR beta sequences with HLA alleles at 0.05 false discovery rate. Associated with cytomegalovirus, according to the listing, were 150 to 200 TCR beta chains.

Turning to this clone: What it binds is not known.

The CDR3 runs to 15 residues. CDR1 and CDR2 (germline): MNHNY, SVGAGI (reference sequence). The junction had 4 bases not matched to a gene; V was cut back by 4 bases and J by 1 base. The PCR had 60 Vbeta and 13 Jbeta primers. Original analysis: Per a later analysis, the number of unique TCR beta chains was roughly 80 million, of which 9 million to 12 million were shared. Produced via immunoSEQ multiplex PCR; TCRdb's table is partial and in-frame only. V and J calls and clone size follow that table, whereas D and trimming were derived from the DNA. This sample carries about 72,000 clones, with roughly 5.2% going to the ten biggest clones.

The sample taken for sequencing was PBMCs. The rearrangement links TRBV6-6 to TRBJ2-3; 8 nucleotides line up with TRBD1. The receptor was derived from a woman between 40 and 50 years old in good health and CMV-seropositive. Written as DNA, the CDR3 is TGTGCCAGCAGTTTCATGGACAGGGGCACAGATACGCAGTATTTT. Translation gives CASSFMDRGTDTQYF.